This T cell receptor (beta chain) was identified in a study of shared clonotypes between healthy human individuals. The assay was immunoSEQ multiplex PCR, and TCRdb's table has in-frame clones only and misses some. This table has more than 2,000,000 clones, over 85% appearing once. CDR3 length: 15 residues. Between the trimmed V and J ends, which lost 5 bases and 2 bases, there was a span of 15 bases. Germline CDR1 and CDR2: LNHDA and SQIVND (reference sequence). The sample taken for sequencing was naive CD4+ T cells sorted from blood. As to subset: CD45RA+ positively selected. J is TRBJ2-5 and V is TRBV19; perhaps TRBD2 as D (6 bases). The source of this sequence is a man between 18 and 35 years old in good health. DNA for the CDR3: TGTGCCAGTAGTCACTTAGCGGAGGCGCAAGAGACCCAGTACTTC. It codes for CASSHLAEAQETQYF.